The next 5 T cell receptor beta chains were all read from a single sample in a study of blood T cell repertoires in COVID-19. Libraries were prepared by immunoSEQ multiplex PCR; TCRdb keeps only in-frame clonotypes and omits some of them. The sample shows about 220,000 clones, roughly 84% of them seen only once. Sequencing was performed on peripheral blood. These receptors all come from a woman between 25 and 40 years old who had recovered from COVID-19.

CDR3 coding DNA: TGTGCCTGGAGTAGGGACAACAATCAGCCCCAGCATTTT. The encoded protein is CAWSRDNNQPQHF. The V gene is TRBV30, the J gene TRBJ1-5; D is possibly TRBD1 (6 bases). The germline V and J ends were trimmed by 2 bases and 3 bases, with 8 bases remaining between them. CDR3 length: 13 residues. Germline loops: CDR1 GTSNPN, CDR2 SVGIG (reference sequence).

The chain joins TRBV7-9 to TRBJ2-7; 9 nucleotides match TRBD1. The CDR3 runs 13 residues. Per germline, CDR1 SEHNR and CDR2 FQNEAQ (reference sequence). V shed 3 bases and J 4 bases; nucleotides not matched to a gene: 1. The CDR3 region is CASSLDRGYEQYF. The DNA of the CDR3 is TGTGCCAGCAGCTTGGACAGGGGATACGAGCAGTACTTC.

V and J are TRBV7-2 and TRBJ2-3, with D hard to call. Trimming removed 4 bases at V and 1 base at J, with 6 bases between. The germline gives CDR1 SGHTA, CDR2 FQGNSA. The CDR3 runs to 13 residues. The CDR3 sequence: CASSSPGTDTQYF. CDR3 DNA sequence: TGTGCCAGCAGCTCCCCTGGCACAGATACGCAGTATTTT.

The chain joins TRBV28 to TRBJ2-5; 12 bases map to TRBD1. Trimming took 3 bases from V and 5 from J; bases not matched to a gene: 7. CDR3 size: 16 residues. CDR1 and CDR2 from the germline V gene are MDHEN and SYDVKM. CDR3 amino acids: CASSLGDRGRWETQYF. The CDR3 DNA is TGTGCCAGCAGTTTGGGGGACAGGGGGCGGTGGGAGACCCAGTACTTC.

The gene calls are TRBV18 and TRBJ1-1, with 7 bases matching TRBD1. Trimming at V came to 2 bases and at J to 3 bases, leaving 6 bases not matched to a gene. Germline lookup yields CDR1 KGHSH and CDR2 LQKENI. The CDR3 spans 15 residues. The CDR3 loop is CASSPGSGGHTEAFF. CDR3 nucleotide sequence: TGTGCCAGCTCACCAGGGTCAGGGGGGCACACTGAAGCTTTCTTT.